This TCR beta chain was documented in a study of cytomegalovirus exposure and HLA in healthy donors. 60 Vbeta and 13 Jbeta primers were used in PCR. Assay: immunoSEQ multiplex PCR; the TCRdb copy retains only in-frame clones and omits some. The sample contains 110,000 or so clones, over 65% of which appear only once. In this sample, this clone turned up a few times. Trimming stripped 3 bases from V and 5 bases from J, with 13 bases between. This CDR3 region has 14 residues. CDR1 is ENHRY and CDR2 is SYGVKD in the germline V gene. The receptor comes from a woman aged 25 to 39 in good health and CMV-seropositive. Sequencing used PBMCs. The chain couples TRBV10-3 to TRBJ1-1, with D hard to call. The CDR3 protein is CAISEVAPSTEAFF. CDR3 coding DNA: TGTGCCATCAGTGAAGTGGCCCCTTCGACTGAAGCTTTCTTT.